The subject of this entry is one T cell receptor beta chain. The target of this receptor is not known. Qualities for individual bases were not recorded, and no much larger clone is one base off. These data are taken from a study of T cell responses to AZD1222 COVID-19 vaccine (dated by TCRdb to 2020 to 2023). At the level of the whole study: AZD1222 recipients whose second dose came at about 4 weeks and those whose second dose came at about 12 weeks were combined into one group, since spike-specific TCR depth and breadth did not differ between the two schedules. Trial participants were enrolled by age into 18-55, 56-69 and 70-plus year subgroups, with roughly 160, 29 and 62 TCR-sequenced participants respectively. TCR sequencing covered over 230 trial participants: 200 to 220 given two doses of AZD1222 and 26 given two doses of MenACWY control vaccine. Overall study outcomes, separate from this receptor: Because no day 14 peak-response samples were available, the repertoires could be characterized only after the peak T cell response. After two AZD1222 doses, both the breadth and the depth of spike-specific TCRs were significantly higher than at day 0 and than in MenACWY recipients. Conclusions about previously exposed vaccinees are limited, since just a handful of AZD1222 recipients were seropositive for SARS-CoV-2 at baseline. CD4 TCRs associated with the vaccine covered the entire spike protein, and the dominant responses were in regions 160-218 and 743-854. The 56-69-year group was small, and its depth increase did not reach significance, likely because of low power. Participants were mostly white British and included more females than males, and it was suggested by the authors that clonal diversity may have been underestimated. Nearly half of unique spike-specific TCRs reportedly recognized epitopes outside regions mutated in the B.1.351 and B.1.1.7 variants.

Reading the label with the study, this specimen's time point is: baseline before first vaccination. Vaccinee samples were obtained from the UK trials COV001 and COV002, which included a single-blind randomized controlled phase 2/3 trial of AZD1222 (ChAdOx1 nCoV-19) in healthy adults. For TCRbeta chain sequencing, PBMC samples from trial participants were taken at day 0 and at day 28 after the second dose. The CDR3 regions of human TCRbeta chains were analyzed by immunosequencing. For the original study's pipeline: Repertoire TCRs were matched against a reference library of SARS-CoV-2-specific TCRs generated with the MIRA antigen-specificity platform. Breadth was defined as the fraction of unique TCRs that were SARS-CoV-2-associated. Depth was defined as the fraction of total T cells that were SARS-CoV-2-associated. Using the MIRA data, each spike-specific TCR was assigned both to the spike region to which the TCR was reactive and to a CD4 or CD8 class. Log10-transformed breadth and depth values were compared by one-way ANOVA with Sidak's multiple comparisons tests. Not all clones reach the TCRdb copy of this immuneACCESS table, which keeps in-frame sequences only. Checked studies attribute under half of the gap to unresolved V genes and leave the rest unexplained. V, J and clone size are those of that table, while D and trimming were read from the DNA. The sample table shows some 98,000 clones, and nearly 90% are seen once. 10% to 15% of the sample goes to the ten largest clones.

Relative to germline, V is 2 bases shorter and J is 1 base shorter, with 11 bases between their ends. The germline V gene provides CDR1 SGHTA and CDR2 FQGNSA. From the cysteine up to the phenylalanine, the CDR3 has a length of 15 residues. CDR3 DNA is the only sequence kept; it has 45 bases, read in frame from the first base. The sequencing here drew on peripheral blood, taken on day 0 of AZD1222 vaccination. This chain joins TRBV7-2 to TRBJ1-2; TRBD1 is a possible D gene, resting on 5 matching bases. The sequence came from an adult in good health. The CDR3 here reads CASSLSTGFNYGYTF. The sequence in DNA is TGTGCCAGCAGCTTAAGCACAGGCTTTAACTATGGCTACACCTTC.